This passage covers 32 T cell receptor beta chains from one sample sequenced in a study of T-cell memory formation after mild COVID-19. TCRdb analysed the 5' RACE reads with MiXCR anew, one entry per CDR3 protein. The data contain some 200,000 distinct CDR3 sequences, around 9.5% of them singletons. The sequencing input was PBMCs or a T cell subset sorted from them (not recorded which). The receptors were sampled from a man aged 18 to 29 who had mild COVID-19 (a few samples of this study predate the infection). Cell type and time point are not known.

The table lists this clonotype with a few counts. The CDR3 nucleotides are TGCGCCAGCAGCGCCCCGGACAGGGGAAGGACTGAAGCTTTCTTT. Amino acids: CASSAPDRGRTEAFF. The chain recombines TRBV5-1 with TRBJ1-1; 9 bases line up with TRBD1. V lost 4 bases, J lost 5 bases, and 9 bases stayed unmatched. The CDR3 covers 15 residues. The germline CDR1 and CDR2 sequences are SGHRS and YFSETQ.

This clonotype was detected a few times. The rearrangement links TRBV12-3 or TRBV12-4 to TRBJ2-5; 8 bases fit TRBD1. V shed 8 bases and J 4 bases; nucleotides not matched to a gene: 3. The CDR3 sequence is 12 residues long. Here the CDR3 reads CASGGTGETQYF. CDR3 nucleotides: TGTGCCAGCGGCGGGACAGGAGAGACCCAGTACTTC.

V gene TRBV5-1 combines with J gene TRBJ2-3; 8 nucleotides match TRBD2. With 3 bases clipped from V and 6 bases from J, the junction kept 6 bases outside the gene matches. This CDR3 spans 14 amino acids. Germline CDR1 reads SGHRS; CDR2 reads YFSETQ. CDR3 amino acids: CASSYGREGDTQYF. DNA of the CDR3: TGCGCCAGCAGCTATGGACGGGAGGGTGATACGCAGTATTTT.

The gene calls are TRBV6-6 and TRBJ1-5; D is unresolved. The CDR3 is made up of 16 amino acids. Germline loops: CDR1 MNHNY, CDR2 SVGAGI (reference sequence). V lost 2 bases and J lost 0, with 11 bases in between. The CDR3: CASSYARSTSNQPQHF. In DNA, the CDR3 is TGTGCCAGCAGTTACGCCCGAAGTACTAGCAATCAGCCCCAGCATTTT.

V gene TRBV5-1 combines with J gene TRBJ2-5; a possible D gene is TRBD1 (5 bases). The CDR3 is 14 amino acids. CDR1 SGHRS and CDR2 YFSETQ come from the germline V gene. Between the trimmed V and J ends, which lost 5 bases and 5 bases, there was a span of 16 bases. CDR3 sequence (DNA): TGCGCCAGCAGAACTTACAGGTCTCAGGAGACCCAGTACTTC. Translation: CASRTYRSQETQYF.

The chain has TRBV6-2 or TRBV6-3 and TRBJ1-2; D perhaps matches TRBD1 (6 bases). The CDR3 has 14 amino acids. Germline CDR1 MNHEY, CDR2 SVGEGT. As DNA, the CDR3 is TGTCTTTCCGGGACACTGACTTCTAACTATGGCTACACCTTC. It translates to CLSGTLTSNYGYTF.

This clonotype was counted many times. The chain recombines TRBV7-3 with TRBJ1-1, with D unclear. Trimming shortened V by 4 bases and J by 1 base, and 10 bases separated the two germline ends. The CDR3 has 14 residues. CDR1 and CDR2 from the germline V gene are SGHTA and FQGTGA. The CDR3 loop reads CASSSLAGNTEAFF. In nucleotides, the CDR3 is TGTGCCAGCAGCTCCCTAGCGGGGAACACTGAAGCTTTCTTT.

V and J are TRBV27 and TRBJ2-3, with a weak D call TRBD2 (6 bases). The CDR3 loop spans 15 amino acids. V shed 2 bases and J shed 4 bases, with 13 bases lying between them. Germline CDR1 is MNHEY and CDR2 is SMNVEV (reference sequence). This chain's CDR3 is CASSLLARGSDTQYF. CDR3 bases: TGTGCCAGCAGTTTACTAGCGAGGGGATCAGATACGCAGTATTTT.

This clonotype was counted ten times or more. The rearrangement joins TRBV5-1 to TRBJ1-1; 8 bases align to TRBD1. The J segment lost 1 base and the V segment lost 4 bases, leaving 3 bases of the junction unmatched. This CDR3 spans 14 amino acids. In germline, CDR1 is SGHRS, CDR2 YFSETQ. The CDR3 coding sequence is TGCGCCAGCAGCCCAGGACAGGGGAACACTGAAGCTTTCTTT. It specifies CASSPGQGNTEAFF. Supplemented by reference TRBV5-1 and TRBJ1-1, the full variable domain reads KAGVTQTPRYLIKTRGQQVTLSCSPISGHRSVSWYQQTPGQGLQFLFEYFSETQRNKGNFPGRFSGRQFSNSRSEMNVSTLELGDSALYLCASSPGQGNTEAFFGQGTRLTVV.

This chain joins TRBV28 and TRBJ2-5, with D hard to call. V was cut by 5 bases and J by 5 bases, with 9 bases left in between. Per the germline V gene, CDR1 is MDHEN and CDR2 is SYDVKM. This CDR3 has 12 residues. CDR3 nucleotides: TGTGCCAGCAGTCGAGGAACCGAGACCCAGTACTTC. Protein sequence: CASSRGTETQYF.

The chain couples TRBV6-2 or TRBV6-3 to TRBJ2-2; 15 bases line up with TRBD2. Germline lookup yields CDR1 MNHEY and CDR2 SVGEGT. CDR3 length: 19 amino acids. Losses at the gene ends were 2 bases for V and 2 bases for J; bases not matched to a gene: 6. The chain's CDR3 is CASSYAGTSGGINTGELFF. The CDR3 coding sequence is TGTGCCAGCAGTTACGCCGGGACTAGCGGGGGGATAAACACCGGGGAGCTGTTTTTT.

This chain connects TRBV28 to TRBJ2-5, with 8 bases that match TRBD2. Germline V lookup: CDR1 MDHEN, CDR2 SYDVKM. This CDR3 is built from 14 residues. V lost 10 bases to trimming and J lost 2 bases; unmatched junction nucleotides: 9. This CDR3 reads CAILAGPDQETQYF. CDR3 coding DNA: TGTGCCATCCTAGCGGGCCCGGATCAAGAGACCCAGTACTTC.

The chain uses TRBV6-4 and TRBJ2-7; D is unclear. CDR1 MRHNA and CDR2 SNTAGT come from the germline V gene. The ends were cut back, 7 bases at V and 3 bases at J, with 13 bases in the middle. The CDR3 runs 13 residues. DNA for the CDR3: TGTGCCAGCAAAAGGGAACCCGTCTACGAGCAGTACTTC. This codes for CASKREPVYEQYF.

This clonotype came up a few times. The genes are TRBV6-5 and TRBJ2-7, with 8 positions matching TRBD1. Germline V gives CDR1 MNHEY, CDR2 SVGAGI. The V segment lost 2 bases and the J segment 6 bases; nucleotides outside the gene matches: 15. CDR3 size: 17 residues. CDR3 nucleotides: TGTGCCAGCAGTTACGGGGCCCCAGGGGGCTCCGACGGCGAGCAGTACGTC. Translating it yields CASSYGAPGGSDGEQYV.

This clonotype was observed a few times. The V gene is TRBV5-1, the J gene TRBJ2-7; possible D gene TRBD1, 6 bases. Germline CDR1 is SGHRS and CDR2 is YFSETQ. Between the trimmed V and J ends, which lost 4 bases and 4 bases, there was a span of 12 bases. This CDR3 contains 13 residues. The CDR3 protein is CASSRDIRYEQYF. The CDR3 bases are TGCGCCAGCAGCAGGGACATCAGGTACGAGCAGTACTTC.

The chain carries TRBV6-5 and TRBJ1-4, with unresolved D. This CDR3 has 15 residues. V was pared by 0 bases and J by 1 base, with 6 bases between. Germline V gives CDR1 MNHEY, CDR2 SVGAGI. CDR3 protein: CASSYSMVTNEKLFF. CDR3 coding DNA: TGTGCCAGCAGTTACTCGATGGTAACTAATGAAAAACTGTTTTTT.

This clonotype was observed a handful of times. The genes are TRBV7-2 and TRBJ2-3, with a possible D match to TRBD2 (5 bases). This CDR3 region has 15 residues. Germline-derived CDR1 and CDR2 are SGHTA and FQGNSA. Between the trimmed V and J ends, which lost 1 base and 5 bases, there was a span of 13 bases. In nucleotides, the CDR3 is TGTGCCAGCAGCTTAGATAAGCACCGGGGAGATACGCAGTATTTT. Amino acids: CASSLDKHRGDTQYF.

This chain joins TRBV30 and TRBJ2-7, with D perhaps assigned TRBD1 or TRBD2 (5 bases each). With 2 bases removed from V and 6 bases from J, the gap between germline ends came to 14 bases. Germline CDR1 GTSNPN, CDR2 SVGIG (reference sequence). This CDR3 is 13 amino acids long. The CDR3 sequence: CAWSSGPAGEQYF. The CDR3 DNA follows: TGTGCCTGGAGTTCGGGACCTGCGGGCGAGCAGTACTTC.

This clonotype was recorded many times. The chain combines TRBV29-1 with TRBJ2-3; D uncertain. CDR3 length equals 14 residues. CDR1 is SQVTM and CDR2 is ANQGSEA in the germline V gene. The V end lost 3 bases, the J end lost 1 base, and 11 bases lay between the germline ends. The CDR3 loop reads CSVDGGGGTDTQYF. CDR3 in DNA: TGCAGCGTTGATGGCGGTGGGGGCACAGATACGCAGTATTTT.

This clonotype appeared a few times. The chain uses TRBV7-2 and TRBJ2-5; either TRBD1 or TRBD2 may fit D (6 bases each). The CDR3 spans 15 residues. Trimming removed 7 bases at V and 1 base at J, with 16 bases between. Germline V CDR1 and CDR2: SGHTA, FQGNSA. The CDR3 reads CASIKGGRLQETQYF. CDR3 DNA: TGTGCCAGCATCAAGGGGGGCAGGCTCCAAGAGACCCAGTACTTC.

The chain carries TRBV7-9 and TRBJ2-5; D ambiguous. V lost 4 bases, J lost 0 bases, and 9 bases lay in between. The length of the CDR3 is 14 residues. CDR1 and CDR2 from the germline V gene are SEHNR and FQNEAQ (reference sequence). CDR3 sequence reads: CASSSVADQETQYF. The CDR3 bases are TGTGCCAGCAGCTCCGTAGCAGACCAAGAGACCCAGTACTTC.

The sample holds a few counts of this clonotype. The rearrangement links TRBV13 to TRBJ2-2; D is unclear. There are 14 residues in the CDR3. Deletions cut 2 bases from V and 6 bases from J, with 10 bases between. Germline loops: CDR1 PRHDT, CDR2 FYEKMQ (reference sequence). The CDR3 DNA reads TGTGCCAGCAGCTTATTTTGGGTTCCCGGGGAGCTGTTTTTT. It translates to CASSLFWVPGELFF.

This clonotype was recorded at least ten times. The rearrangement uses TRBV12-3 or TRBV12-4 and TRBJ1-3, with 7 bases lining up with TRBD1. This CDR3 comprises 13 residues. Losses at the gene ends were 7 bases for V and 7 bases for J; bases not matched to a gene: 7. CDR3 region: CASKQGRLNTIYF. The CDR3 nucleotides are TGTGCCAGCAAACAGGGGAGGTTGAACACCATATATTTT.

This clonotype has only a few counts. The genes are TRBV6-2 or TRBV6-3 and TRBJ2-7; either TRBD1 or TRBD2 may fit D (5 bases each). From germline, CDR1 is MNHEY and CDR2 SVGEGT. V was cut by 2 bases and J by 3 bases, with 8 bases left in between. The CDR3 runs to 13 residues. In DNA form, the CDR3 reads TGTGCCAGCAGTTACCTGAGGGGCTACGAGCAGTACTTC. Translated: CASSYLRGYEQYF.

This clonotype was seen a handful of times. The J gene is TRBJ2-5, the V gene TRBV6-9; no clear D gene. This CDR3 comprises 14 residues. Trimming pared 6 bases from V and 4 bases from J, leaving 15 bases between. Germline loops: CDR1 MNHGY, CDR2 SVAAGI. CDR3 bases: TGTGCCAGCAGCCCCCCGGCAGGCAGAGAGACCCAGTACTTC. Translation: CASSPPAGRETQYF.

V is TRBV4-2 and J is TRBJ2-1; D not certain. Germline CDR1 is LGHNA and CDR2 is YNFKEQ. Trimming pared 0 bases from V and 10 bases from J, leaving 16 bases between. This CDR3 comprises 15 residues. The CDR3 DNA sequence: TGTGCCAGCAGCCAAGAATTAAGTTGGACGAGGGAGCAGTTCTTC. Translating it yields CASSQELSWTREQFF.

This clonotype was recorded once. The chain carries TRBV5-5 and TRBJ1-2, with D tentatively TRBD1 (5 bases). In germline, CDR1 is SGHKS, CDR2 YYEKEE (reference sequence). The CDR3 sequence is 15 residues long. The V and J ends lost 0 bases and 7 bases respectively, with 16 bases between them. Here the CDR3 DNA reads TGTGCCAGCAGCTTGGCCGATCAGGGATTGTCTGGCTACACCTTC. This codes for CASSLADQGLSGYTF.

The sample holds many counts of this clonotype. This sequence joins TRBV5-1 and TRBJ1-1; TRBD1 might be the D (5 bases). Per germline, CDR1 SGHRS and CDR2 YFSETQ. Trimming took 7 bases from V and 4 from J, leaving 14 bases between them. This CDR3 spans 13 amino acids. CDR3: CASRTGEGTEAFF. DNA for the CDR3: TGCGCCAGCCGGACGGGGGAAGGCACTGAAGCTTTCTTT.

The sample holds many counts of this clonotype. This chain links TRBV9 with TRBJ2-5, with D perhaps matching TRBD2 (5 bases). The length of the CDR3 is 15 residues. CDR1 is SGDLS, CDR2 YYNGEE, per germline. The V and J ends lost 2 bases and 2 bases respectively, with 13 bases between them. This CDR3 reads CASSVGSIDQETQYF. CDR3 bases: TGTGCCAGCAGCGTTGGGAGTATCGATCAAGAGACCCAGTACTTC.

V and J are TRBV2 and TRBJ1-5; D unresolved. This CDR3 comprises 13 residues. Germline CDR1 reads SNHLY; CDR2 reads FYNNEI. V dropped 7 bases and J dropped 15 bases, with 22 bases sitting between them. This CDR3 is CASTGEALGLLHF. The CDR3 DNA is TGTGCCAGCACTGGGGAAGCTTTAGGGCTGCTGCATTTT.

The count of this clonotype is one. A much larger clone sits a single nucleotide away, making a read error possible. The rearrangement joins TRBV5-6 to TRBJ1-2, with 8 bases matching TRBD1. Germline assignment: CDR1 SGHDT and CDR2 YYEEEE. The CDR3 covers 15 residues. The V gene end was trimmed by 3 bases and the J gene end by 4 bases; junction bases not matched to a gene: 8. The CDR3 loop reads CASSSGQVVPYGYTF. As DNA, the CDR3 is TGTGCCAGCAGCTCGGGACAGGTGGTACCCTATGGCTACACCTTC.

The chain links TRBV5-1 to TRBJ2-2; maybe TRBD2 (6 bases). Between the trimmed V and J ends, which lost 0 bases and 6 bases, there was a span of 9 bases. The CDR3 sequence is 14 residues long. Germline loops: CDR1 SGHRS, CDR2 YFSETQ. The CDR3 is CASSLASVAGELFF. As DNA, the CDR3 is TGCGCCAGCAGCTTGGCTAGCGTTGCCGGGGAGCTGTTTTTT.